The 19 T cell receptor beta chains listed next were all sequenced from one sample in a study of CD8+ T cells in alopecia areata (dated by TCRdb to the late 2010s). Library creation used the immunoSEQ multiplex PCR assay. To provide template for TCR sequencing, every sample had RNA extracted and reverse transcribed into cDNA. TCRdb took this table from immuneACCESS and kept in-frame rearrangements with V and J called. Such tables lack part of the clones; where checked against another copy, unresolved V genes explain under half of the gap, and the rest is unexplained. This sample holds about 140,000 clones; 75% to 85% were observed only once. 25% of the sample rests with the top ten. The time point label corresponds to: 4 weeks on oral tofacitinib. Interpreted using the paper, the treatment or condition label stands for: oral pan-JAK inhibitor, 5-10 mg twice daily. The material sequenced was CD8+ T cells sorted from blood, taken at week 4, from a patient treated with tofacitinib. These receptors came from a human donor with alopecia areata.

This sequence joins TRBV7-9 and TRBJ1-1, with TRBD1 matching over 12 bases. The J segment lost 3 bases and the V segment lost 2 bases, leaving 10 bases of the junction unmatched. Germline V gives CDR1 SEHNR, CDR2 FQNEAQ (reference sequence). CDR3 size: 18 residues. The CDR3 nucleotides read TGTGCCAGCAGCTTAATGCCGGGACAGGGGGCTGGTCACACTGAAGCTTTCTTT. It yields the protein CASSLMPGQGAGHTEAFF.

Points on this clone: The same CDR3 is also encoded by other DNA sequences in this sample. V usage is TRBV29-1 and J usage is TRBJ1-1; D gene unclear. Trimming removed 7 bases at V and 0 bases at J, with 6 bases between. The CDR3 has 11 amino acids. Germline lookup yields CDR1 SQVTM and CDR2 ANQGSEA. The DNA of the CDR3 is TGCAGCGGCTATATGAACACTGAAGCTTTCTTT. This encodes CSGYMNTEAFF.

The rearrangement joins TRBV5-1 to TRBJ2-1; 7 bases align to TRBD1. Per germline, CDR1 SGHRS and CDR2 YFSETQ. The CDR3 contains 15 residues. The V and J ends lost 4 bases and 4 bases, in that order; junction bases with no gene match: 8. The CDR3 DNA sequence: TGCGCCAGCAGCCCGGGACAGTCGTTTTACAATGAGCAGTTCTTC. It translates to CASSPGQSFYNEQFF.

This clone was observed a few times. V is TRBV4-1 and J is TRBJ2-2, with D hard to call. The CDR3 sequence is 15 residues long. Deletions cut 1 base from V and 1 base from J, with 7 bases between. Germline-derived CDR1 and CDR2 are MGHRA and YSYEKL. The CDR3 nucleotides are TGCGCCAGCAGCCAAGGGGCATTGAACACCGGGGAGCTGTTTTTT. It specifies CASSQGALNTGELFF.

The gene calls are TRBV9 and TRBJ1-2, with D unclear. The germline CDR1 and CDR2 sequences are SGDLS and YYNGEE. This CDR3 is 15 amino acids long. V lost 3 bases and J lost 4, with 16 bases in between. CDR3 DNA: TGTGCCAGCAGCGCGTCGCGCAACCGATTCTATGGCTACACCTTC. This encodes CASSASRNRFYGYTF. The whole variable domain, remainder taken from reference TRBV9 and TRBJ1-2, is DSGVTQTPKHLITATGQRVTLRCSPRSGDLSVYWYQQSLDQGLQFLIQYYNGEERAKGNILERFSAQQFPDLHSELNLSSLELGDSALYFCASSASRNRFYGYTFGSGTRLTVV.

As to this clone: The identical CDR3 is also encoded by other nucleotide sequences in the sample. CDR3 nucleotides: TGCAGCGGGGAGGCGTGGACAGGGGGCTTCGGGGAGACCCAGTACTTC. This encodes CSGEAWTGGFGETQYF. The chain has TRBV29-1 and TRBJ2-5, with TRBD1 matching 11 bases. The germline CDR1 and CDR2 sequences are SQVTM and ANQGSEA. V gave up 7 bases and J gave up 5 bases; unmatched junction bases: 15. This CDR3 is 16 amino acids long.

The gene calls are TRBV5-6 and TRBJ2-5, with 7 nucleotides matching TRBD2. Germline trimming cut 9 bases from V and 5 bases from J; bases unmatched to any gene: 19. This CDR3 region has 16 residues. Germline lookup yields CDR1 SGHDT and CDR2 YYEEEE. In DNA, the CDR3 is TGTGCCACCTCGAGCGTTAATAGCGGGTTTGCGGAGACCCAGTACTTC. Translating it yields CATSSVNSGFAETQYF.

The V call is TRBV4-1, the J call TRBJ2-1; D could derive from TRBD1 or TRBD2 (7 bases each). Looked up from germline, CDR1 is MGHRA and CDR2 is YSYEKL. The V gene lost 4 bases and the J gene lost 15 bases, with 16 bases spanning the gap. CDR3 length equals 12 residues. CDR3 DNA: TGCGCCAGCAGCCCAGGGGGGGAGACCCTGTTCTTC. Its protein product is CASSPGGETLFF.

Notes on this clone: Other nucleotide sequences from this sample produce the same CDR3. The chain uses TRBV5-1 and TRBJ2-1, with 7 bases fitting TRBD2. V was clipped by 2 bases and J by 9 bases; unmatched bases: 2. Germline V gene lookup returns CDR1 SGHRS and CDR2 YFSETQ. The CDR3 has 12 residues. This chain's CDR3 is CASSLSGVEQFF. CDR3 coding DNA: TGCGCCAGCAGCTTAAGCGGGGTTGAGCAGTTCTTC.

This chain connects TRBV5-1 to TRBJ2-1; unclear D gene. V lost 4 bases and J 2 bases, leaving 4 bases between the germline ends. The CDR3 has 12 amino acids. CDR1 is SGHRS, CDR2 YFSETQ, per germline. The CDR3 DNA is TGCGCCAGCAGCCCAACCTACAATGAGCAGTTCTTC. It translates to CASSPTYNEQFF.

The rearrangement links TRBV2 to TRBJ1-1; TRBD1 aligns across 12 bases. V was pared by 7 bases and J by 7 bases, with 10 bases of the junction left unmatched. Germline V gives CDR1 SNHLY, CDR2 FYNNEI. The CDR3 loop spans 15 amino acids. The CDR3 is CASIPLGTGGFEAFF. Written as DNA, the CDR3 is TGTGCCAGCATTCCGCTGGGGACAGGGGGCTTTGAAGCTTTCTTT.

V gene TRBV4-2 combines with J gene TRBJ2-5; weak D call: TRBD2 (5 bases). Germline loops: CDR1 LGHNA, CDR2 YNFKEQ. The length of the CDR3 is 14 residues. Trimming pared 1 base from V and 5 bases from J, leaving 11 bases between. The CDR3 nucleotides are TGTGCCAGCAGCCAAGGAGGAGGAGCGGAGACCCAGTACTTC. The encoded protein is CASSQGGGAETQYF.

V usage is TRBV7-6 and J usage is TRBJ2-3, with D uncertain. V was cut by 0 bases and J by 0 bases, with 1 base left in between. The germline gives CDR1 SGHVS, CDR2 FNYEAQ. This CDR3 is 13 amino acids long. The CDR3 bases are TGTGCCAGCAGCTTAGCGAGCACAGATACGCAGTATTTT. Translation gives CASSLASTDTQYF.

CDR3 in amino acids: CASSLSPTLNEQFF. In nucleotides, the CDR3 is TGTGCCAGCAGTTTATCTCCGACTCTGAATGAGCAGTTCTTC. This rearrangement joins TRBV27 to TRBJ2-1, with unresolved D. Germline CDR1 and CDR2: MNHEY and SMNVEV (reference sequence). V lost 0 bases and J lost 7, with 10 bases in between. This CDR3 comprises 14 residues.

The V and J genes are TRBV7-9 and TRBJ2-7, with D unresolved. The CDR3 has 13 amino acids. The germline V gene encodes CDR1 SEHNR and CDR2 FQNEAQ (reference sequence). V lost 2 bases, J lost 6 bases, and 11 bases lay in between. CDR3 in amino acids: CASSLPRSPEQYF. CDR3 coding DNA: TGTGCCAGCAGCTTACCCCGGTCGCCCGAGCAGTACTTC.

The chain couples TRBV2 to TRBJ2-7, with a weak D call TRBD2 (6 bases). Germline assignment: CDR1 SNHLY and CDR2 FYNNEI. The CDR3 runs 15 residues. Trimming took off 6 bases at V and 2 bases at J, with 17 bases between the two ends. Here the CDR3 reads CASRAGGSPPYEQYF. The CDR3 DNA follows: TGTGCCAGCAGGGCCGGAGGGTCGCCGCCCTACGAGCAGTACTTC.

CDR3 residues: CASSLLQPYNEQFF. In DNA, the CDR3 is TGCGCCAGCAGCTTGTTACAGCCCTACAATGAGCAGTTCTTC. The chain uses TRBV5-1 and TRBJ2-1; D not certain. Germline CDR1 reads SGHRS; CDR2 reads YFSETQ. There are 14 residues in the CDR3. Trimming removed 1 base from V and 2 bases from J, with 7 bases in between.

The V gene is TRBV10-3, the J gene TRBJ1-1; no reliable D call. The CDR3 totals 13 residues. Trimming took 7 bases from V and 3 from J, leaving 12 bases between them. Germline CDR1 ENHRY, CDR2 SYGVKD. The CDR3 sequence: CAIIGEGDTEAFF. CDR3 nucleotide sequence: TGTGCCATCATTGGGGAAGGAGACACTGAAGCTTTCTTT.

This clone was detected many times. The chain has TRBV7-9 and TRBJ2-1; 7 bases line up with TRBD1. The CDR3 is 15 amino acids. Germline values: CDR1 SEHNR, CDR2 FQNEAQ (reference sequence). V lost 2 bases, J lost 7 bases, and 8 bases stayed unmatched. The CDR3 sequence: CASSLWDSEGNEQFF. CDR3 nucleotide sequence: TGTGCCAGCAGCTTATGGGACAGCGAAGGGAATGAGCAGTTCTTC. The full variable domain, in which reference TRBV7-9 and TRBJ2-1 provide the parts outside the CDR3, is DTGVSQNPRHKITKRGQNVTFRCDPISEHNRLYWYRQTLGQGPEFLTYFQNEAQLEKSRLLSDRFSAERPKGSFSTLEIQRTEQGDSAMYLCASSLWDSEGNEQFFGPGTRLTVL.